These 27 T cell receptor beta chains were all obtained from the same sample, sequenced in a study of cytomegalovirus exposure and HLA in healthy donors. PCR involved 60 Vbeta and 13 Jbeta primers. Profiled with immunoSEQ multiplex PCR; TCRdb holds only in-frame clones, not every one. The sample shows about 110,000 clones, roughly 82% of them seen only once. The material sequenced was PBMCs. The receptors originated from a male donor in good health and CMV-seronegative.

This sequence joins TRBV7-9 and TRBJ1-4, with D perhaps matching TRBD1 (5 bases). The germline V and J ends were trimmed by 1 base and 0 bases, with 12 bases remaining between them. The CDR3 consists of 17 residues. The germline V gene has CDR1 SEHNR and CDR2 FQNEAQ (reference sequence). The CDR3 nucleotides are TGTGCCAGCAGCTTAGAAACAGGTAGGGCAACTAATGAAAAACTGTTTTTT. Amino acid sequence: CASSLETGRATNEKLFF.

The gene calls are TRBV7-8 and TRBJ2-7, with a possible D match to TRBD2 (5 bases). The CDR3 length is 13 residues. Per the germline V gene, CDR1 is SGHVS and CDR2 is FQNEAQ. V was clipped by 1 base and J by 6 bases, with 10 bases between them. In DNA form, the CDR3 reads TGTGCCAGCAGCTTAGAGAGGAGCGGCGAGCAGTACTTC. Residues: CASSLERSGEQYF.

The CDR3 loop is CASSIREGASGVLSQYF. CDR3 bases: TGCGCCAGCAGTATTAGAGAGGGGGCTAGCGGGGTCTTGTCGCAGTATTTT. The chain joins TRBV4-1 to TRBJ2-3, with 9 bases lining up with TRBD2. CDR1 is MGHRA and CDR2 is YSYEKL in the germline V gene. The CDR3 sequence is 17 residues long. The ends lost 6 bases at V and 10 bases at J; junction bases unmatched: 20.

The J gene is TRBJ2-3, the V gene TRBV7-9; 10 bases map to TRBD2. V trimming: 0 bases; J trimming: 2 bases; junction bases outside the gene matches: 2. The CDR3 spans 16 residues. CDR1 SEHNR and CDR2 FQNEAQ come from the germline V gene (reference sequence). This CDR3 reads CASSLALAGTTDTQYF. The CDR3 DNA sequence: TGTGCCAGCAGCTTAGCACTAGCGGGGACCACAGATACGCAGTATTTT.

The rearrangement joins TRBV5-5 to TRBJ1-4; tentative D call: TRBD1 (5 bases). V was shortened by 0 bases and J by 0 bases, with 9 bases between the two germline ends. This CDR3 region has 16 residues. The germline V gene has CDR1 SGHKS and CDR2 YYEKEE (reference sequence). Here the CDR3 DNA reads TGTGCCAGCAGCTTGGTCAGGGTCGCAACTAATGAAAAACTGTTTTTT. It yields the protein CASSLVRVATNEKLFF.

The gene calls are TRBV30 and TRBJ1-4; 7 nucleotides line up with TRBD1. Per germline, CDR1 GTSNPN and CDR2 SVGIG (reference sequence). The CDR3 is 14 residues long. V lost 2 bases, J lost 5 bases, and 5 bases stayed unmatched. Written as DNA, the CDR3 is TGTGCCTGGAGTAGGGACAGACGAAATGAAAAACTGTTTTTT. Translated, it gives CAWSRDRRNEKLFF.

The rearrangement joins TRBV7-2 to TRBJ2-5; tentatively, D is TRBD2 (5 bases). Trimming pared 5 bases from V and 3 bases from J, leaving 19 bases between. CDR1 and CDR2 from the germline V gene are SGHTA and FQGNSA. CDR3 length: 16 residues. Written as DNA, the CDR3 is TGTGCCAGCAGCGCCTGGACCAGCGGAACCAAAGAGACCCAGTACTTC. This translates into CASSAWTSGTKETQYF. The whole variable domain, remainder taken from reference TRBV7-2 and TRBJ2-5, is GAGVSQSPSNKVTEKGKDVELRCDPISGHTALYWYRQSLGQGLEFLIYFQGNSAPDKSGLPSDRFSAERTGGSVSTLTIQRTQQEDSAVYLCASSAWTSGTKETQYFGPGTRLLVL.

The chain has TRBV6-5 and TRBJ2-5; 11 nucleotides line up with TRBD1. The DNA end is a closer match to TRBJ2-7, so the J assignment may be wrong. Germline CDR1 is MNHEY and CDR2 is SVGAGI. This CDR3 has 15 amino acids. The CDR3 sequence: CASSSPGTGGYEQYF. The CDR3 nucleotides are TGTGCCAGCAGTAGCCCCGGGACAGGGGGCTACGAGCAGTACTTC.

The chain links TRBV19 to TRBJ2-5; maybe TRBD1 (6 bases). The CDR3 runs to 13 residues. The V gene lost 6 bases and the J gene lost 0 bases, with 8 bases spanning the gap. Germline V gives CDR1 LNHDA, CDR2 SQIVND (reference sequence). This CDR3 reads CASSGTYQETQYF. CDR3 DNA: TGTGCCAGTAGCGGGACATACCAAGAGACCCAGTACTTC.

V usage is TRBV5-4 and J usage is TRBJ2-7; a possible D gene is TRBD1 (6 bases). Trimming took 1 base from V and 2 from J, leaving 22 bases between them. The CDR3 loop spans 18 amino acids. From germline, CDR1 is SGHNT and CDR2 YYREEE (reference sequence). The CDR3 nucleotides read TGTGCCAGCAGCTTGTCTAAATTCGGGACATCCCCCACCTACGAGCAGTACTTC. Amino acids: CASSLSKFGTSPTYEQYF.

The genes are TRBV12-2 and TRBJ2-7; the table's D call of TRBD1 was not tested on the DNA. TRBV12-2 is an annotated pseudogene. This CDR3 is built from 16 residues. For the CDR3, the DNA is TGTGCAAGTCCCAATCCCAGGGACACAGCCCCCTACGAGCAGTACTTC. Translating gives CASPNPRDTAPYEQYF.

The chain carries TRBV4-1 and TRBJ1-2; maybe TRBD1 (5 bases). There are 14 residues in the CDR3. The ends were cut back, 4 bases at V and 4 bases at J, with 13 bases in the middle. The germline V gene has CDR1 MGHRA and CDR2 YSYEKL. DNA for the CDR3: TGCGCCAGCAGCCCAGGAGACAGCCTCTATGGCTACACCTTC. This gives the protein CASSPGDSLYGYTF.

The chain recombines TRBV5-4 with TRBJ2-1, with D unclear. Germline V lookup: CDR1 SGHNT, CDR2 YYREEE (reference sequence). The CDR3 spans 15 residues. Trimming stripped 3 bases from V and 3 bases from J, with 13 bases between. The CDR3 DNA reads TGTGCCAGCAGCTCTATGCTAGAGGTCTACAATGAGCAGTTCTTC. Protein sequence: CASSSMLEVYNEQFF. Full variable domain (missing parts from reference TRBV5-4 and TRBJ2-1): ETGVTQSPTHLIKTRGQQVTLRCSSQSGHNTVSWYQQALGQGPQFIFQYYREEENGRGNFPPRFSGLQFPNYSSELNVNALELDDSALYLCASSSMLEVYNEQFFGPGTRLTVL.

The chain links TRBV7-9 to TRBJ2-3, with unresolved D. Looked up from germline, CDR1 is SEHNR and CDR2 is FQNEAQ (reference sequence). The germline V and J ends were trimmed by 3 bases and 4 bases, with 8 bases remaining between them. This CDR3 region has 13 residues. CDR3 bases: TGTGCCAGCAGCTTTCTTGTCCCAGATACGCAGTATTTT. The encoded protein is CASSFLVPDTQYF. Full variable domain (outside the CDR3, taken from reference TRBV7-9 and TRBJ2-3): DTGVSQNPRHKITKRGQNVTFRCDPISEHNRLYWYRQTLGQGPEFLTYFQNEAQLEKSRLLSDRFSAERPKGSFSTLEIQRTEQGDSAMYLCASSFLVPDTQYFGPGTRLTVL.

This sequence joins TRBV2 and TRBJ2-2; D uncertain. Trimming removed 8 bases from V and 0 bases from J, with 4 bases in between. CDR3 length equals 12 residues. Per the germline V gene, CDR1 is SNHLY and CDR2 is FYNNEI. In DNA form, the CDR3 reads TGTGCCAGCTTCACGAACACCGGGGAGCTGTTTTTT. Protein: CASFTNTGELFF.

The chain uses TRBV11-2 and TRBJ2-7; 13 bases fit TRBD2. V lost 5 bases to trimming and J lost 2 bases; unmatched junction nucleotides: 3. The CDR3 is made up of 15 amino acids. The germline gives CDR1 SGHAT, CDR2 FQNNGV. CDR3 sequence: CASSAGLAGTYEQYF. The CDR3 nucleotides are TGTGCCAGCAGCGCGGGACTAGCGGGGACCTACGAGCAGTACTTC.

V is TRBV2 and J is TRBJ2-2; D not resolved. The V end lost 0 bases, the J end lost 2 bases, and 10 bases lay between the germline ends. Germline values: CDR1 SNHLY, CDR2 FYNNEI. This CDR3 is built from 16 residues. CDR3 residues: CASSEASSPNTGELFF. The CDR3, as DNA: TGTGCCAGCAGTGAAGCGTCAAGCCCCAACACCGGGGAGCTGTTTTTT.

This rearrangement joins TRBV9 to TRBJ2-7, with D perhaps TRBD2 (5 bases). Per the germline V gene, CDR1 is SGDLS and CDR2 is YYNGEE. The CDR3 sequence is 13 residues long. V was trimmed by 0 bases and J by 3 bases, leaving 7 bases between them. CDR3 DNA: TGTGCCAGCAGCGTAGTAGAGGGCTACGAGCAGTACTTC. It specifies CASSVVEGYEQYF.

This sequence joins TRBV10-3 and TRBJ2-1, with unresolved D. CDR3 length: 15 amino acids. Trimming stripped 6 bases from V and 0 bases from J, with 12 bases between. The germline gives CDR1 ENHRY, CDR2 SYGVKD. CDR3 sequence: CAISREHYSYNEQFF. In DNA form, the CDR3 reads TGTGCCATCAGCCGCGAACACTACTCCTACAATGAGCAGTTCTTC.

The V call is TRBV5-1, the J call TRBJ1-4; D is unresolved. V shed 0 bases and J shed 12 bases, with 12 bases lying between them. The CDR3 loop spans 13 amino acids. Looked up from germline, CDR1 is SGHRS and CDR2 is YFSETQ. The CDR3 region is CASSLVLEAELFF. The CDR3 DNA sequence: TGCGCCAGCAGCTTGGTACTGGAAGCGGAACTGTTTTTT.

This clone came up once. The chain links TRBV7-2 to TRBJ1-2, with a possible D match to TRBD1 (6 bases). There are 15 residues in the CDR3. The germline V gene encodes CDR1 SGHTA and CDR2 FQGNSA. V shed 4 bases and J shed 2 bases, with 14 bases lying between them. CDR3: CASSSHPRGNYGYTF. The CDR3, as DNA: TGTGCCAGCAGCTCCCACCCTAGGGGGAACTATGGCTACACCTTC.

The chain is built from TRBV7-2 and TRBJ2-7, with 8 bases matching TRBD2. The CDR3 is 15 amino acids. Per the germline V gene, CDR1 is SGHTA and CDR2 is FQGNSA. The ends lost 5 bases at V and 6 bases at J; junction bases unmatched: 12. The CDR3 DNA follows: TGTGCCAGCAGCCTAGATAGCGGGACCCTCCGCGAGCAGTACTTC. This codes for CASSLDSGTLREQYF.

This chain links TRBV7-3 with TRBJ1-2, with D uncertain. The CDR3 sequence is 15 residues long. CDR1 SGHTA and CDR2 FQGTGA come from the germline V gene. V gave up 5 bases and J gave up 7 bases, with 20 bases separating them. CDR3 coding DNA: TGTGCCAGCAGCCTCCAGGCCAGAGGGCGGGGTGGCTACACCTTC. This sequence encodes CASSLQARGRGGYTF. The full variable domain, completed using reference TRBV7-3 and TRBJ1-2, is GAGVSQTPSNKVTEKGKYVELRCDPISGHTALYWYRQSLGQGPEFLIYFQGTGAADDSGLPNDRFFAVRPEGSVSTLKIQRTERGDSAVYLCASSLQARGRGGYTFGSGTRLTVV.

V gene TRBV9 combines with J gene TRBJ2-7; TRBD2 matches at 14 bases. Trimming cost V 3 bases and J 3 bases; bases outside gene matches: 11. The germline V gene encodes CDR1 SGDLS and CDR2 YYNGEE. The CDR3 consists of 18 residues. CDR3 DNA: TGTGCCAGCAGCGCCGGGACTAGCGGGGGACCGAAAAGCTACGAGCAGTACTTC. It encodes CASSAGTSGGPKSYEQYF.

The CDR3 DNA reads as TGTGCCAGCAGCTTAAGGGCCTTGTGGGGCAGCCTCTATGGCTACACCTTC. Amino acid sequence: CASSLRALWGSLYGYTF. The J gene is TRBJ1-2, the V gene TRBV7-2; the D gene is possibly TRBD1 (5 bases). The germline gives CDR1 SGHTA, CDR2 FQGNSA. CDR3 length equals 17 residues. Trimming took off 2 bases at V and 4 bases at J, with 20 bases between the two ends.

The V gene is TRBV7-3, the J gene TRBJ2-3; D not certain. This CDR3 contains 13 residues. The germline V gene encodes CDR1 SGHTA and CDR2 FQGTGA. V gave up 4 bases and J gave up 4 bases, with 9 bases separating them. CDR3 nucleotide sequence: TGTGCCAGCAGCTCCTATGGGCCAGATACGCAGTATTTT. Translated: CASSSYGPDTQYF.

This chain connects TRBV7-9 to TRBJ2-1; 9 nucleotides agree with TRBD2. The V and J ends lost 2 bases and 9 bases, in that order; junction bases with no gene match: 5. The CDR3 covers 14 residues. Germline CDR1 is SEHNR and CDR2 is FQNEAQ (reference sequence). DNA for the CDR3: TGTGCCAGCAGCTTAACGGGGACTAGCTCTGAGCAGTTCTTC. It yields the protein CASSLTGTSSEQFF.